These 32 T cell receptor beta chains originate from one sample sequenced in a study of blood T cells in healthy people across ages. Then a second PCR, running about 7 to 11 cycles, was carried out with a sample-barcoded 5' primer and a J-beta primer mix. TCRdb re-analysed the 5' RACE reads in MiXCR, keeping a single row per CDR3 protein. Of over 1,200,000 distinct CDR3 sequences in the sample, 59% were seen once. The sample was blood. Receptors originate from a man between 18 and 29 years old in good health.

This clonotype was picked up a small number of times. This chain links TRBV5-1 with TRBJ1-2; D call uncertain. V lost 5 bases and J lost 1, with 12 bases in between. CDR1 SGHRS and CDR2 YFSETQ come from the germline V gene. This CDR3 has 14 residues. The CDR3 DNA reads TGCGCCAGCAGTGAAGACTTTAGTAACTATGGCTACACCTTC. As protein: CASSEDFSNYGYTF.

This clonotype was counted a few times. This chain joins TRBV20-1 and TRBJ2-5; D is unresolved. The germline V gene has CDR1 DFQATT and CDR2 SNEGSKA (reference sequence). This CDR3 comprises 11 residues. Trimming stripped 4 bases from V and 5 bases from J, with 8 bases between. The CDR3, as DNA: TGCAGTGCTACTGGGTTTGAGACCCAGTACTTC. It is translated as CSATGFETQYF.

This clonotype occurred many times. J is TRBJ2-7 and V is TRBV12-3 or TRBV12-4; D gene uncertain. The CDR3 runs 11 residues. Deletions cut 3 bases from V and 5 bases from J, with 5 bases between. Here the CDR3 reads CASSFKNEQYF. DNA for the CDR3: TGTGCCAGCAGTTTTAAGAACGAGCAGTACTTC.

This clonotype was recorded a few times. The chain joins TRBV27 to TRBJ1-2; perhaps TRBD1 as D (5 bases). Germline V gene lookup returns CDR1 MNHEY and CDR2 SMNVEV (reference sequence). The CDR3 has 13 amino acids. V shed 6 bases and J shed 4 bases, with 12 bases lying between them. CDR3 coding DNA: TGTGCCAGCAGCCGGGGGATTGGCTATGGCTACACCTTC. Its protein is CASSRGIGYGYTF.

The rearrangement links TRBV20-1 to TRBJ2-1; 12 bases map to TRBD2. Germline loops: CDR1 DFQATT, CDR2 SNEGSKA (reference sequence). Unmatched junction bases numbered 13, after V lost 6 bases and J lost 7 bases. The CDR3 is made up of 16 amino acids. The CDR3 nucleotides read TGCAGTGCCTCTAGCGGGGGGGCCCGGGAAATTAATGAGCAGTTCTTC. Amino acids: CSASSGGAREINEQFF.

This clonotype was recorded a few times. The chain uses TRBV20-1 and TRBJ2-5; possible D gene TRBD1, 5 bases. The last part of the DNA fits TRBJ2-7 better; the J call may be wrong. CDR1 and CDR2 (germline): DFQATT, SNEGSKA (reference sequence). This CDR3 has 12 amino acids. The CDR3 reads CSARTAYYEQYF. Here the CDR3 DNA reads TGCAGTGCTAGGACAGCATACTACGAGCAGTACTTC.

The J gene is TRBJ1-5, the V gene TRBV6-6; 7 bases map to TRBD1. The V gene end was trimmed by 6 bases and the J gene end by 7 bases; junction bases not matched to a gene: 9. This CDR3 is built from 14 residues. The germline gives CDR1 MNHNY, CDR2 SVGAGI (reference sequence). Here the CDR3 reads CASSDYRGGQPQHF. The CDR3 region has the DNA TGTGCCAGCAGCGACTACAGGGGAGGGCAGCCCCAGCATTTT.

The CDR3 nucleotides read TGTGCCAGCAGCTCCCGACGGATGGGAGGACTAACTGAAGCTTTCTTT. Protein: CASSSRRMGGLTEAFF. V and J are TRBV7-9 and TRBJ1-1, with no clear D. CDR1 SEHNR and CDR2 FQNEAQ come from the germline V gene (reference sequence). This CDR3 is 16 amino acids long. V was clipped by 4 bases and J by 5 bases, with 20 bases between them.

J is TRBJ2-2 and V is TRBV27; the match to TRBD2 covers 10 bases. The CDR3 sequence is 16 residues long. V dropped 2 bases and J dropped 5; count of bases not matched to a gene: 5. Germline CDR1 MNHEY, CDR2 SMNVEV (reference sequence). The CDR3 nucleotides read TGTGCCAGCAGTTTACTAGCGGGAGTTGAGACCGGGGAGCTGTTTTTT. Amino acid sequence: CASSLLAGVETGELFF.

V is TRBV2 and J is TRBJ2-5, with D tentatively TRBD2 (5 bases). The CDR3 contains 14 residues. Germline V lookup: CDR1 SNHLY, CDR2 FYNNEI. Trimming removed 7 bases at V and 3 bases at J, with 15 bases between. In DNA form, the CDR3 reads TGTGCCAGCATTCCGAGGGTCAGAGAAGAGACCCAGTACTTC. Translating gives CASIPRVREETQYF.

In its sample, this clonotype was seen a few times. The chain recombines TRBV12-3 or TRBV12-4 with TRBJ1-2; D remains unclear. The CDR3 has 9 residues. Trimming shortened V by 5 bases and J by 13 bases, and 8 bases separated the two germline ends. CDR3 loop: CASSHPCTF. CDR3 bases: TGTGCCAGCAGTCATCCCTGCACCTTC.

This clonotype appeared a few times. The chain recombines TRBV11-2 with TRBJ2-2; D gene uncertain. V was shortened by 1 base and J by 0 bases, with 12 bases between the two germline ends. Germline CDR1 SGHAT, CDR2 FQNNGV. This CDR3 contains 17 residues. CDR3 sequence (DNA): TGTGCCAGCAGCTTAGGTGACTGGCGAGCGAACACCGGGGAGCTGTTTTTT. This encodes CASSLGDWRANTGELFF.

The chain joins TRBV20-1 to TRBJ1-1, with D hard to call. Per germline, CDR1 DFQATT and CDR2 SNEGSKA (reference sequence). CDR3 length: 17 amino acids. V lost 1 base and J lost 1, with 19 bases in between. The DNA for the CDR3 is TGCAGTGCTAGAGGGCACCGGGTCCTGGGGTGGAACACTGAAGCTTTCTTT. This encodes CSARGHRVLGWNTEAFF.

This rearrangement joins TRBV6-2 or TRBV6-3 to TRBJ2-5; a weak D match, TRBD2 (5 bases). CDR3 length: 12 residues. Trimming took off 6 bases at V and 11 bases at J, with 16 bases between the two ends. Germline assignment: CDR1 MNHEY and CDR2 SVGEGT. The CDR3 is CASRPDYFQQYF. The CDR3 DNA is TGTGCCAGCAGACCTGACTACTTCCAGCAGTACTTC.

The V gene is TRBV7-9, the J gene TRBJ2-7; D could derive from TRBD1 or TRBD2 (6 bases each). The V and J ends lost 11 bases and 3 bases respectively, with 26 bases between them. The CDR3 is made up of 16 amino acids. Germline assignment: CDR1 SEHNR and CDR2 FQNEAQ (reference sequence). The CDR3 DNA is TGTGCCCGCTACTTTAGGGGGGCACACGACTTCTACGAGCAGTACTTC. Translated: CARYFRGAHDFYEQYF.

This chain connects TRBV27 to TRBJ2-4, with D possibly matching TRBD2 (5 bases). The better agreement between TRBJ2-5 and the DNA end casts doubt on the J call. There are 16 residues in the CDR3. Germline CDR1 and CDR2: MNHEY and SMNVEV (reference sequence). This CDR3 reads CASSLRDRGTQETQYF. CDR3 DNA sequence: TGTGCCAGCAGTTTACGAGATCGGGGAACACAAGAGACCCAGTACTTC.

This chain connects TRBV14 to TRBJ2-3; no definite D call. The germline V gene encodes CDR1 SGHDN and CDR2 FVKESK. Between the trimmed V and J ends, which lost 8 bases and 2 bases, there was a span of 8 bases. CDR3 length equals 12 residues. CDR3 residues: CASQLNTDTQYF. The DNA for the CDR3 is TGTGCCAGCCAGCTAAACACAGATACGCAGTATTTT.

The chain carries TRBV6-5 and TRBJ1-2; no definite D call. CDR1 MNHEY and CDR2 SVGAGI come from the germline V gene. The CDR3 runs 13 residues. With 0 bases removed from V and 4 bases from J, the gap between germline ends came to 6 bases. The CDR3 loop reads CASSYSTTYGYTF. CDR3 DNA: TGTGCCAGCAGTTACTCGACCACCTATGGCTACACCTTC.

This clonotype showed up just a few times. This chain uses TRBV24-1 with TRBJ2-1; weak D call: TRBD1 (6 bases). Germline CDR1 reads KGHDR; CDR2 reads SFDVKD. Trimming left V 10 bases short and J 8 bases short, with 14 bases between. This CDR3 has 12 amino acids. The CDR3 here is CATGHLGHEQFF. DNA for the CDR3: TGTGCCACGGGACATCTCGGTCATGAGCAGTTCTTC.

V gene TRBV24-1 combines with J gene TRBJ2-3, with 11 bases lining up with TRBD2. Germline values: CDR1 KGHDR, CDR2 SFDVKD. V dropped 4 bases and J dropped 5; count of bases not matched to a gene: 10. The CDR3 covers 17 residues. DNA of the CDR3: TGTGCCACCAGTGACCCCGGGACTAGCGGACGGAGAGATACGCAGTATTTT. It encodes CATSDPGTSGRRDTQYF.

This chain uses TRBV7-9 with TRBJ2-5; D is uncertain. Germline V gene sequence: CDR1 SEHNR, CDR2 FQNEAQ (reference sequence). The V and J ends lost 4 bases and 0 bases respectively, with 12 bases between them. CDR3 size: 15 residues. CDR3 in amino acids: CASSWVASNQETQYF. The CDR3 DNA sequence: TGTGCCAGCAGCTGGGTAGCCTCAAACCAAGAGACCCAGTACTTC.

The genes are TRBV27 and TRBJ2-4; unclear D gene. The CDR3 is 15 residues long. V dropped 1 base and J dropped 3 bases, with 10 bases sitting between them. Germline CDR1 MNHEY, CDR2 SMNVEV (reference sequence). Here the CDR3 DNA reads TGTGCCAGCAGTTTATGGGGAAACGGCAAAAACATTCAGTACTTC. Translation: CASSLWGNGKNIQYF.

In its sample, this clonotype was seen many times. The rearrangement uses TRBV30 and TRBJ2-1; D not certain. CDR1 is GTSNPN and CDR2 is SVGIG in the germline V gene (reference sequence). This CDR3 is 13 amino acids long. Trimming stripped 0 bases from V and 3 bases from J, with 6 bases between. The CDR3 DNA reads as TGTGCCTGGAGTGTATCGGACTACAATGAGCAGTTCTTC. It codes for CAWSVSDYNEQFF.

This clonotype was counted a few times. CDR3 sequence: CSAYHTLVSETQYF. As DNA, the CDR3 is TGCAGTGCTTATCACACACTAGTTTCAGAGACCCAGTACTTC. The chain couples TRBV20-1 to TRBJ2-5; D is possibly TRBD2 (5 bases). The CDR3 is made up of 14 amino acids. In germline, CDR1 is DFQATT, CDR2 SNEGSKA (reference sequence). With 5 bases removed from V and 4 bases from J, the gap between germline ends came to 17 bases.

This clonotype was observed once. CDR3 coding DNA: TGCAGCGTACCGACAGAATTCAATGGCTACACCTTC. Protein product: CSVPTEFNGYTF. The rearrangement uses TRBV29-1 and TRBJ1-2; TRBD1 might be the D (5 bases). Germline V gene lookup returns CDR1 SQVTM and CDR2 ANQGSEA. This CDR3 region has 12 residues. Trimming pared 6 bases from V and 6 bases from J, leaving 14 bases between.

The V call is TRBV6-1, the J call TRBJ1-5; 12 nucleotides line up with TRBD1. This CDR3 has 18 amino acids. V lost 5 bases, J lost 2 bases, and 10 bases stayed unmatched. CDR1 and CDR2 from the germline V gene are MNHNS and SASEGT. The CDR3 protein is CASSIRDRGRFGNQPQHF. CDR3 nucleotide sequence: TGTGCCAGCAGTATCCGGGACAGGGGGCGCTTTGGCAATCAGCCCCAGCATTTT.

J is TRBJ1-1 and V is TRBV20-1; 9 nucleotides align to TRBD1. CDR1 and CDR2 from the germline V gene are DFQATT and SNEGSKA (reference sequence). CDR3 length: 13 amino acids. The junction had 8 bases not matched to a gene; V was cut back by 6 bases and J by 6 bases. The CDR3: CSAPGQGRAEAFF. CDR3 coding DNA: TGCAGTGCGCCGGGACAGGGCCGGGCTGAAGCTTTCTTT.

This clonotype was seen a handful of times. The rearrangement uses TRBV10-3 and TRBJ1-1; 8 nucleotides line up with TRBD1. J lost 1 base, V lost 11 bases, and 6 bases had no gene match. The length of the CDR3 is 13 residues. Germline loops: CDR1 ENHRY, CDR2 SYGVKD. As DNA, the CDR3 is TGTGCCGTCCAGGGGGCCCAGAACACTGAAGCTTTCTTT. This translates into CAVQGAQNTEAFF.

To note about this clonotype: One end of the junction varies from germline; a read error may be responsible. The CDR3 region has the DNA TGTGCCAGCAGCCGAACAGATATGCAGTATTTT. This translates into CASSRTDMQYF. The V and J genes are TRBV12-3 or TRBV12-4 and TRBJ2-3; D remains unclear. CDR3 length: 11 residues.

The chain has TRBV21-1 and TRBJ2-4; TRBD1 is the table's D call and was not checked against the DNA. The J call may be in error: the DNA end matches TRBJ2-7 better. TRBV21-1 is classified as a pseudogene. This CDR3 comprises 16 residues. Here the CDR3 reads CASSKARQPLIYEQYF. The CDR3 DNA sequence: TGTGCCAGCAGCAAGGCGAGACAGCCGTTGATCTACGAGCAGTACTTC.

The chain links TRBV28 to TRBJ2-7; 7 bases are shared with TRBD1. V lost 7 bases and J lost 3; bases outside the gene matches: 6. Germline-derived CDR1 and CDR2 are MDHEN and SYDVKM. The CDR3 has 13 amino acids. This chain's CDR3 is CASIRQGFYEQYF. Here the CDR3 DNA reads TGTGCCAGCATCCGACAGGGATTCTACGAGCAGTACTTC.

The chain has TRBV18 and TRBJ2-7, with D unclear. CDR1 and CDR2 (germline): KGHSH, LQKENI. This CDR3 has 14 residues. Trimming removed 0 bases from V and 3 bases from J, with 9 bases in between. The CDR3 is CASSPPYESYEQYF. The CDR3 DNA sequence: TGTGCCAGCTCACCACCTTACGAGAGCTACGAGCAGTACTTC.